In this sample, the clone carrying this T cell receptor beta chain turned up many times. What it recognizes is unknown. Beta-chain TCR CDR3 regions were amplified from RNA transcripts. Amplification began with first-round RT-PCR using HTBI primers, then second-round multiplex PCR was performed. TCRdb fed the multiplex PCR reads into MiXCR, producing one record per CDR3 protein. This sample has roughly 300,000 distinct CDR3 sequences; 15% to 20% occur once, and the top ten carry 10% to 15%. These data are taken from a study of Graves' ophthalmopathy and Graves' hyperthyroidism. General study findings and limits: The model predicted ophthalmopathy progression with about 70% sensitivity and around 72% specificity. Blood also harbored most expanded thyroid clonotypes above 0.001 frequency. A 13-signature model separated ophthalmopathy from stable hyperthyroidism, 87.88% sensitivity, around 78% specificity.

Patients with other autoimmune diseases, uncontrolled infections, pregnancy or lactation were excluded. Sequenced material: peripheral blood. The TCR comes from an adult man with Graves' ophthalmopathy.

CDR3 bases: TGTGCCACCAGTGAGAGCAATCAGCCCCAGCATTTT. Its translation: CATSESNQPQHF. The V and J genes are TRBV24-1 and TRBJ1-5, with D uncertain. The CDR3 is 12 residues long. Between the trimmed V and J ends, which lost 4 bases and 1 base, there was a span of 1 base. Germline V gives CDR1 KGHDR, CDR2 SFDVKD.